One sample yielded the 22 T cell receptor beta chains listed below, sequenced in a study of blood T cell repertoires in COVID-19. Sequenced by immunoSEQ multiplex PCR; TCRdb stores in-frame clones only, minus some. Of around 260,000 clones listed, 88% are singletons. The sequencing sample was made of peripheral blood. The receptors come from a human donor in a cohort sampled during active COVID-19.

V is TRBV19 and J is TRBJ1-1, with D perhaps matching TRBD1 (5 bases). The CDR3 loop spans 15 amino acids. Germline V gives CDR1 LNHDA, CDR2 SQIVND (reference sequence). The V end lost 3 bases, the J end lost 1 base, and 12 bases lay between the germline ends. CDR3 sequence reads: CASSIPREGNTEAFF. The CDR3 nucleotides read TGTGCCAGTAGTATTCCCAGGGAGGGGAACACTGAAGCTTTCTTT.

This chain connects TRBV5-1 to TRBJ1-3; D is uncertain. The CDR3 is made up of 13 amino acids. Germline-derived CDR1 and CDR2 are SGHRS and YFSETQ. Between the trimmed V and J ends, which lost 6 bases and 4 bases, there was a span of 11 bases. This CDR3 reads CASTEGSGNTIYF. The CDR3 DNA sequence: TGCGCCAGCACCGAGGGTTCCGGAAACACCATATATTTT. The entire variable domain, with the rest obtained from reference TRBV5-1 and TRBJ1-3, is as follows: KAGVTQTPRYLIKTRGQQVTLSCSPISGHRSVSWYQQTPGQGLQFLFEYFSETQRNKGNFPGRFSGRQFSNSRSEMNVSTLELGDSALYLCASTEGSGNTIYFGEGSWLTVV.

V and J are TRBV19 and TRBJ2-2; 7 bases align to TRBD2. The CDR3 totals 15 residues. Losses at the gene ends were 6 bases for V and 4 bases for J; bases not matched to a gene: 8. CDR1 is LNHDA, CDR2 SQIVND, per germline (reference sequence). CDR3 sequence (DNA): TGTGCCAGTAGGAACCTAGCGGTGGGCACCGGGGAGCTGTTTTTT. Translating gives CASRNLAVGTGELFF. The complete variable domain, with remaining parts taken from reference TRBV19 and TRBJ2-2, reads DGGITQSPKYLFRKEGQNVTLSCEQNLNHDAMYWYRQDPGQGLRLIYYSQIVNDFQKGDIAEGYSVSREKKESFPLTVTSAQKNPTAFYLCASRNLAVGTGELFFGEGSRLTVL.

This clone appeared a single time. The genes are TRBV6-5 and TRBJ2-6; D remains ambiguous. The CDR3 has 15 amino acids. V was pared by 4 bases and J by 0 bases, with 7 bases between. Germline CDR1 is MNHEY and CDR2 is SVGAGI. The CDR3 bases are TGTGCCAGCAGTTCCCTGTACTCTGGGGCCAACGTCCTGACTTTC. It codes for CASSSLYSGANVLTF.

The chain recombines TRBV6-5 with TRBJ1-4, with D tentatively TRBD1 (5 bases). CDR1 is MNHEY, CDR2 SVGAGI, per germline. V was clipped by 0 bases and J by 8 bases, with 10 bases between them. The CDR3 covers 14 residues. CDR3 sequence (DNA): TGTGCCAGCAGTTACTCGATGGGACTGGAAAAACTGTTTTTT. The encoded protein is CASSYSMGLEKLFF.

The chain recombines TRBV7-2 with TRBJ1-4; 10 nucleotides line up with TRBD1. From germline, CDR1 is SGHTA and CDR2 FQGNSA. V gave up 1 base and J gave up 2 bases; unmatched junction bases: 4. The CDR3 is 17 residues long. The CDR3 region is CASSLGQGAVTNEKLFF. DNA for the CDR3: TGTGCCAGCAGCTTAGGACAGGGGGCAGTCACTAATGAAAAACTGTTTTTT.

The chain employs TRBV7-8 and TRBJ2-7; 7 nucleotides align to TRBD1. Germline lookup yields CDR1 SGHVS and CDR2 FQNEAQ. The V gene end was trimmed by 4 bases and the J gene end by 0 bases; junction bases not matched to a gene: 18. The CDR3 length is 19 residues. The CDR3 sequence is CASSSRQGPDRTSSYEQYF. The CDR3 DNA is TGTGCCAGCAGCTCCCGACAGGGTCCGGATAGGACAAGCTCCTACGAGCAGTACTTC. The full variable domain, rest sourced from reference TRBV7-8 and TRBJ2-7, is GAGVSQSPRYKVAKRGQDVALRCDPISGHVSLFWYQQALGQGPEFLTYFQNEAQLDKSGLPSDRFFAERPEGSVSTLKIQRTQQEDSAVYLCASSSRQGPDRTSSYEQYFGPGTRLTVT.

The table lists this clone with a count of one. This chain links TRBV19 with TRBJ2-5; 8 bases fit TRBD1. V dropped 0 bases and J dropped 5; count of bases not matched to a gene: 5. CDR1 and CDR2 from the germline V gene are LNHDA and SQIVND (reference sequence). This CDR3 comprises 15 residues. Written as DNA, the CDR3 is TGTGCCAGTAGTATAGATCCAGGGGGCAGGGAGACCCAGTACTTC. Translation: CASSIDPGGRETQYF.

This clone was recorded a few times. The chain carries TRBV5-4 and TRBJ1-5; D gene uncertain. The CDR3 loop spans 15 amino acids. The germline V and J ends were trimmed by 4 bases and 4 bases, with 15 bases remaining between them. Germline-derived CDR1 and CDR2 are SGHNT and YYREEE (reference sequence). The CDR3 protein is CASSPGSGWNQPQHF. As DNA, the CDR3 is TGTGCCAGCAGCCCCGGATCGGGGTGGAATCAGCCCCAGCATTTT. The whole variable domain, filled in from reference TRBV5-4 and TRBJ1-5, reads ETGVTQSPTHLIKTRGQQVTLRCSSQSGHNTVSWYQQALGQGPQFIFQYYREEENGRGNFPPRFSGLQFPNYSSELNVNALELDDSALYLCASSPGSGWNQPQHFGDGTRLSIL.

V usage is TRBV29-1 and J usage is TRBJ1-2; TRBD1 is a possible D gene (6 bases). Germline lookup yields CDR1 SQVTM and CDR2 ANQGSEA. The CDR3 spans 13 residues. V was clipped by 3 bases and J by 4 bases, with 12 bases between them. The CDR3 DNA reads TGCAGCGTTGACCGGACAGAAGGCTATGGCTACACCTTC. Residues: CSVDRTEGYGYTF.

This chain links TRBV25-1 with TRBJ1-5; maybe TRBD1 (6 bases). Germline V gene sequence: CDR1 MGHDK, CDR2 SYGVNS. The V gene lost 7 bases and the J gene lost 4 bases, with 11 bases spanning the gap. The CDR3 runs to 13 residues. The CDR3 spells CASTQGMNQPQHF. In DNA form, the CDR3 reads TGTGCCAGCACCCAGGGGATGAATCAGCCCCAGCATTTT.

The rearrangement links TRBV7-9 to TRBJ2-7; maybe TRBD1 (6 bases). This CDR3 spans 12 amino acids. Trimming pared 6 bases from V and 3 bases from J, leaving 9 bases between. Germline assignment: CDR1 SEHNR and CDR2 FQNEAQ (reference sequence). The CDR3 loop is CASSQTGYEQYF. The CDR3 DNA reads as TGTGCCAGCAGTCAGACAGGCTACGAGCAGTACTTC.

This chain links TRBV7-2 with TRBJ2-7; no firm D call. Deletions cut 1 base from V and 2 bases from J, with 12 bases between. This CDR3 region has 15 residues. Germline CDR1 and CDR2: SGHTA and FQGNSA. CDR3 sequence: CASSLGGVSTYEQYF. CDR3 in DNA: TGTGCCAGCAGCTTAGGTGGAGTCTCCACCTACGAGCAGTACTTC.

In its sample, this clone was seen once. This chain uses TRBV24-1 with TRBJ1-2; 8 bases are shared with TRBD1. Unmatched junction bases numbered 4, after V lost 7 bases and J lost 1 base. Germline V gene sequence: CDR1 KGHDR, CDR2 SFDVKD. CDR3 size: 14 residues. The CDR3 coding sequence is TGTGCCACCAGCGACAGGGGAAGTAACTATGGCTACACCTTC. Its protein product is CATSDRGSNYGYTF.

The rearrangement joins TRBV18 to TRBJ1-2, with 9 positions matching TRBD1. CDR3 size: 16 residues. In germline, CDR1 is KGHSH, CDR2 LQKENI. V shed 3 bases, J shed 2 bases, and the junction held 7 bases outside the gene matches. CDR3: CASSPPDRGGNYGYTF. CDR3 coding DNA: TGTGCCAGCTCACCCCCGGACAGGGGTGGCAACTATGGCTACACCTTC.

V usage is TRBV11-2 and J usage is TRBJ2-3; no clear D gene. CDR3 length: 14 residues. CDR1 and CDR2 (germline): SGHAT, FQNNGV. V gave up 3 bases and J gave up 2 bases, with 9 bases separating them. The CDR3 nucleotides are TGTGCCAGCAGCTTGGGCTACGCCACAGATACGCAGTATTTT. Translated: CASSLGYATDTQYF.

CDR3 loop: CASSRENLNTEAFF. In nucleotides, the CDR3 is TGTGCCAGCAGCCGAGAGAATCTGAACACTGAAGCTTTCTTT. The V call is TRBV6-2 or TRBV6-3, the J call TRBJ1-1; D call uncertain. The CDR3 is made up of 14 amino acids. Between the trimmed V and J ends, which lost 6 bases and 0 bases, there was a span of 11 bases. Germline-derived CDR1 and CDR2 are MNHEY and SVGEGT.

The V and J genes are TRBV6-4 and TRBJ1-1; D gene unclear. Germline V CDR1 and CDR2: MRHNA, SNTAGT. The V end lost 4 bases, the J end lost 2 bases, and 8 bases lay between the germline ends. The CDR3 covers 13 residues. CDR3 loop: CASSVFSNTEAFF. The DNA for the CDR3 is TGTGCCAGCAGTGTCTTTAGTAACACTGAAGCTTTCTTT.

This chain links TRBV4-1 with TRBJ1-1; D is perhaps TRBD1 (5 bases). The CDR3 spans 20 residues. The germline V and J ends were trimmed by 3 bases and 0 bases, with 26 bases remaining between them. Looked up from germline, CDR1 is MGHRA and CDR2 is YSYEKL. CDR3 nucleotide sequence: TGCGCCAGCAGCCATGACAAATGGCTGAGGACAACTAAAATGAACACTGAAGCTTTCTTT. It yields the protein CASSHDKWLRTTKMNTEAFF.

The count of this clone is one. This chain uses TRBV6-5 with TRBJ2-5; the D gene is possibly TRBD2 (7 bases). The germline V gene encodes CDR1 MNHEY and CDR2 SVGAGI. This CDR3 has 16 residues. Trimming pared 0 bases from V and 2 bases from J, leaving 13 bases between. CDR3 DNA sequence: TGTGCCAGCAGTTACTCTGGGAGGGGGGGACAAGAGACCCAGTACTTC. Protein product: CASSYSGRGGQETQYF.

The V gene is TRBV11-2, the J gene TRBJ1-3, with D perhaps matching TRBD1 (5 bases). The V gene's germline CDR1 is SGHAT and CDR2 FQNNGV. Trimming removed 1 base at V and 4 bases at J, with 11 bases between. CDR3 length equals 15 residues. The CDR3 loop reads CASSLGAGLGNTIYF. The CDR3 nucleotides are TGTGCCAGCAGCTTAGGAGCAGGGTTAGGAAACACCATATATTTT.

This clone has more than one count but fewer than ten. The chain links TRBV15 to TRBJ2-2; D perhaps matches TRBD2 (5 bases). Germline CDR1 reads LNHNV; CDR2 reads YYDKDF (reference sequence). V lost 4 bases to trimming and J lost 0 bases, with 9 bases between them. This CDR3 contains 15 residues. The CDR3 coding sequence is TGTGCCACCAGCAAACATAGCGCGAACACCGGGGAGCTGTTTTTT. Amino acid sequence: CATSKHSANTGELFF.